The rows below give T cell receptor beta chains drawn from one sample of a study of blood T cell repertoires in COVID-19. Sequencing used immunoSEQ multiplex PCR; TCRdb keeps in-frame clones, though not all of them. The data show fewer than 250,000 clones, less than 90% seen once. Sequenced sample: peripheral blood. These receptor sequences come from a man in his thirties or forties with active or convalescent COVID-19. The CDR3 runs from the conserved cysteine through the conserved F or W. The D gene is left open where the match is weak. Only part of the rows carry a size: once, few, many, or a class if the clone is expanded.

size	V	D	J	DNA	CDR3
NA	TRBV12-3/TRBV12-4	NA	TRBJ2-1	TGTGCCAGCAGTTTCGCGCGACTCAATGAGCAGTTCTTC	CASSFARLNEQFF
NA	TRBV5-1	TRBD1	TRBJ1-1	TGCGCCAGCAGCTTCACAGGGGGCACTGAAGCTTTCTTT	CASSFTGGTEAFF
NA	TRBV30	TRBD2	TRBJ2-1	TGTGCCTTCGGGACTAGCGGGCGAAACACGCAGTTCTTC	CAFGTSGRNTQFF
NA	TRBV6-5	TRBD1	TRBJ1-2	TGTGCCAGCACCAAATCAGGGGGCTGGGTTGACTACACCTTC	CASTKSGGWVDYTF
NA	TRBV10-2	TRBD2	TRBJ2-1	TGCGCCAGCAAATCGGGACTAGCGGACAATGAGCAGTTCTTC	CASKSGLADNEQFF
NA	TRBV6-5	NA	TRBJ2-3	TGTGCCAGCAGTTACCTGAGGAGGTCAGATACGCAGTATTTT	CASSYLRRSDTQYF
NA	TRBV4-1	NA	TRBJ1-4	TGCGCCAGCAGCCAAGAGATACCGGGGGGTCCGACTGAAAAACTGTTTTTT	CASSQEIPGGPTEKLFF
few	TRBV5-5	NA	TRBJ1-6	TGTGCCAGCAGCTTGGCTTTCGGGCAGGGTGGCTCACCCCTCCACTTT	CASSLAFGQGGSPLHF
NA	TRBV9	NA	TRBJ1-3	TGTGCCAGCAGCCCTCGTACAATCTCTGGAAACACCATATATTTT	CASSPRTISGNTIYF
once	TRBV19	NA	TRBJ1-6	TGTGCCAGTAGTCCGGGACTCTTTAATAATTCACCCCTCCACTTT	CASSPGLFNNSPLHF
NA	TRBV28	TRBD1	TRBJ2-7	TGTGCCAGCAGTTTAGGTGAAGGGACAGGGCGTCCCTACGAGCAGTACTTC	CASSLGEGTGRPYEQYF
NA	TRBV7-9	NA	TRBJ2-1	TGTGCCAGCAGCTTAGGTATGGAGGGAGTATCCTACAATGAGCAGTTCTTC	CASSLGMEGVSYNEQFF
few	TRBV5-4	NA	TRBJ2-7	TGTGCCAGCAGCTCTAACGCTGGGACACAGCCCTCCTACGAGCAGTACTTC	CASSSNAGTQPSYEQYF
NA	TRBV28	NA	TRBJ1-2	TGTGCCAGCCATCGGAACAGGAACTATGGCTACACCTTC	CASHRNRNYGYTF
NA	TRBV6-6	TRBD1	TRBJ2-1	TGTGCCAGCAGTCGACAGGGGATGAGGGTCTACAATGAGCAGTTCTTC	CASSRQGMRVYNEQFF
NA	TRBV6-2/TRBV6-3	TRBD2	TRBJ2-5	TGTGCCAGCAGTTACCCCACCGGGACTAAAGAGACCCAGTACTTC	CASSYPTGTKETQYF
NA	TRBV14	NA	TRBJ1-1	TGTGCCAGCAGCCACGACACACCGAACACTGAAGCTTTCTTT	CASSHDTPNTEAFF
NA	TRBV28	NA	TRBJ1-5	TGTGCCAGCACGATTCGGCCGGGAGGAGGGCCCCAGCATTTT	CASTIRPGGGPQHF
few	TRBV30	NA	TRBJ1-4	TGTGCCTGGAGTCCACAGACTGAAAAACTGTTTTTT	CAWSPQTEKLFF
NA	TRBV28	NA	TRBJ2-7	TGTGCCAGCAGTTTATGTAACGAGGCGGTATGCGAGCAGTACTTC	CASSLCNEAVCEQYF
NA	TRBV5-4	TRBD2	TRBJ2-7	TGTGCCAGCAGCTTGGGGCTAGCGGTTCCCTACGAGCAGTACTTC	CASSLGLAVPYEQYF
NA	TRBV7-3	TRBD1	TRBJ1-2	TGTGCCAGCAGCTTAAGCGACAGGGCGTCTGGCTACACCTTC	CASSLSDRASGYTF
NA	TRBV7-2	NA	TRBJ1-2	TGTGCCAGCAGCCCCGGGGGGTGGCAGCCTAACTATGGCTACACCTTC	CASSPGGWQPNYGYTF
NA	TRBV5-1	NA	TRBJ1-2	TGCGCCAGCAGCTACGCGGTCCCGGGCTATGGCTACACCTTC	CASSYAVPGYGYTF
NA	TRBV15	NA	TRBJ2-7	TGTGCCACCAGCAGGCCCCCCGGAGGGCAGTACTTC	CATSRPPGGQYF
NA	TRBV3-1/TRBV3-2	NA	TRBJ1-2	TGTGCCAGCAGCCAAGATGATTGGACAGCTCCCCCGGGCTACACCTTC	CASSQDDWTAPPGYTF
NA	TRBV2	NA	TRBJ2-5	TGTGCCAGCAAACCGGTTTGGGACAACCGACAAGAGACCCAGTACTTC	CASKPVWDNRQETQYF
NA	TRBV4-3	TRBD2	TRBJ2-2	TGCGCCAGCAGCCAAGACGGCCTAGCGGGAGTGGCCGGGGAGCTGTTTTTT	CASSQDGLAGVAGELFF
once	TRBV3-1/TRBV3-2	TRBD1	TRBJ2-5	TGTGCCAGCAGCCAGGATCCGGGACAGTTTCTCCCGGACCCTCCTGGGGTGACCCAGTACTTC	CASSQDPGQFLPDPPGVTQYF
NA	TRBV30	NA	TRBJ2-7	TGTGCCTTTCTCGAAACTTACGAGCAGTACTTC	CAFLETYEQYF
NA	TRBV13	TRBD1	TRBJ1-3	TGTGCCAGCAGCTTAGCCGACGGGACAGGTAATATCAACTCTGGAAACACCATATATTTT	CASSLADGTGNINSGNTIYF
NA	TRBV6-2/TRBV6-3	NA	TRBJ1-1	TGTGCCAGCAGTTACCCGAGCACTGAAGCTTTCTTT	CASSYPSTEAFF
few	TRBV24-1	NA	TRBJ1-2	TGTGCCACCTCTCGAGGCGCCTACTATGGCTACACCTTC	CATSRGAYYGYTF
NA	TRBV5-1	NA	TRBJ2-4	TGCGCCAGCAGCTTGGACAACCAAAACATTCAGTACTTC	CASSLDNQNIQYF
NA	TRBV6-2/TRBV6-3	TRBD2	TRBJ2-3	TGTGCCAGCAGTTACGCGGGACTAGCGACAGATACGCAGTATTTT	CASSYAGLATDTQYF
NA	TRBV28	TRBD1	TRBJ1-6	TGTGCCAGCAGGCCTGGACAGGCTGGAGTTTCACCCCTCCACTTT	CASRPGQAGVSPLHF
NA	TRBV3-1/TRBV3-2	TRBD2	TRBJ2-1	TGTGCCAGCAGCCCTGGGGGGGATTCCTACAATGAGCAGTTCTTC	CASSPGGDSYNEQFF
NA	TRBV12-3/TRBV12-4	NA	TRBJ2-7	TGTGCCAGCAGCCCTACCCCCTACGAGCAGTACTTC	CASSPTPYEQYF
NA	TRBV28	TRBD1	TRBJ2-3	TGTGCCAGTAGACAGGGGGGGAGCACAGATACGCAGTATTTT	CASRQGGSTDTQYF
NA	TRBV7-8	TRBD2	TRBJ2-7	TGTGCCAGCAGCTTAGGGGAGCGGGAGGGATACTACGAGCAGTACTTC	CASSLGEREGYYEQYF
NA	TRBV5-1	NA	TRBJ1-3	TGCGCCAGCAGCTTGGGTACGGTGAGCTCTGGAAACACCATATATTTT	CASSLGTVSSGNTIYF
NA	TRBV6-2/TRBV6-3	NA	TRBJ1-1	TGTGCCAGCAGTCCATATGGGCCTGAAGCTTTCTTT	CASSPYGPEAFF
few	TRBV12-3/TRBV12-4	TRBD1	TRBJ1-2	TGTGCCAGCAGTCTGGGGACAGGATGGCAGAACACCTTC	CASSLGTGWQNTF
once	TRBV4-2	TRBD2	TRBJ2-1	TGTGCCAGCAGCCAGCGACTAGCGGGAGATATCACGTTGTACAATGAGCAGTTCTTC	CASSQRLAGDITLYNEQFF
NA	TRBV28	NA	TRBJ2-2	TGTGCCAGCGGGTCAACAGGGAACACCGGGGAGCTGTTTTTT	CASGSTGNTGELFF
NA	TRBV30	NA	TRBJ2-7	TGTGCCTGGAGTCCCCGGGACGAGCAGTACTTC	CAWSPRDEQYF